This TCR beta chain was captured in a study of cytomegalovirus exposure and HLA in healthy donors. Germline CDR1 SEHNR, CDR2 FQNEAQ (reference sequence). This CDR3 contains 14 residues. V gave up 10 bases and J gave up 10 bases; unmatched junction bases: 14. On this clone: The target antigen is unknown.

Researchers ran the PCR with 60 Vbeta and 13 Jbeta primers. The data were produced by immunoSEQ multiplex PCR, yet TCRdb's version contains in-frame clones alone and is incomplete. Of fewer than 130,000 clones detected, around 80% appear once; the ten largest clones hold 2.5% to 3.5%. General observations from the study: Indistinguishable V segments such as TRBV6-2 and TRBV6-3 were excluded. Approximately 160 TCR beta chains were listed as cytomegalovirus-associated.

This chain uses TRBV7-9 with TRBJ1-4; 8 bases map to TRBD1. The origin of this receptor is a woman in her sixties in good health and CMV-seropositive. Sequenced sample: PBMCs. In DNA, the CDR3 is TGTGCCACCATCGACGGACAGGGCCGGGGAAAACTGTTTTTT. Translated: CATIDGQGRGKLFF.